This T cell receptor beta chain was recorded in a study of PD-1 blockade in classical Hodgkin lymphoma. Assay used: immunoSEQ multiplex PCR; TCRdb lists only in-frame clones, some missing. The sample includes 5,500 to 6,500 clones, 78% of them seen just once. All patients relapsed after autologous stem cell transplantation, and brentuximab vedotin exposure varied. Researchers report purifying CD4+ T cells from thawed PBMCs by magnetic negative selection. The patients, who had relapsed/refractory classical Hodgkin lymphoma, achieved best responses of complete response, partial response or progressive disease. Germline CDR1 and CDR2: SGHAT and FQNNGV. V was pared by 3 bases and J by 5 bases, with 6 bases of the junction left unmatched. This CDR3 contains 15 residues. Notes on the study in general: Reasons behind the repertoire differences stay unclear, perhaps disease activity or earlier therapy. By cycle point C4D1, TCR diversity had risen significantly in CD4+ cells (but not CD8+ cells).

In the case of this clone: Its antigen is still unknown.

This sequence originates from a human donor with classical Hodgkin lymphoma. Here the sequenced sample was CD4+ T cells from blood, taken at baseline. The rearrangement joins TRBV11-2 to TRBJ1-2; 10 nucleotides match TRBD1. The CDR3 protein is CASSLADRGMYGYTF. For the CDR3, the DNA is TGTGCCAGCAGCTTGGCGGACAGGGGGATGTATGGCTACACCTTC.